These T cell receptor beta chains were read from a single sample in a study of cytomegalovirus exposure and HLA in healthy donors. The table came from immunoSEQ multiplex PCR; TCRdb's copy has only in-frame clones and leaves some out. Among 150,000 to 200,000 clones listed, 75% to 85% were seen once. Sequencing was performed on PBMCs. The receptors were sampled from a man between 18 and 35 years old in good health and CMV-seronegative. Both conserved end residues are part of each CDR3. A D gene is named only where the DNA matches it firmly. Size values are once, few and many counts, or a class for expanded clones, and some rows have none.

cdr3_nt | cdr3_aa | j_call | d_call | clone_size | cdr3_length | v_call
TGTGCCACCAGCAGAGGTGCGGGGGGGCAAGAGACCCAGTACTTC | CATSRGAGGQETQYF | TRBJ2-5 | TRBD2 | - | 15 | TRBV15
TGTGCCAGCAGTGACTCGAGGTTCGTGCGCCCCTATGGCTACACCTTC | CASSDSRFVRPYGYTF | TRBJ1-2 | - | - | 16 | TRBV6-4
TGTGCCAGCAGTTTTGGAGGGAACACTGAAGCTTTCTTT | CASSFGGNTEAFF | TRBJ1-1 | - | - | 13 | TRBV27
TGTGCCGGCTCACCGTCGGGACTCCGGAACACTGAAGCTTTCTTT | CAGSPSGLRNTEAFF | TRBJ1-1 | - | - | 15 | TRBV18
TGTGCCAGCAGTTACGGACAGGGTTTCTATGGCTACACCTTC | CASSYGQGFYGYTF | TRBJ1-2 | TRBD1 | - | 14 | TRBV6-5
TGTGCCAGCAGCTCCCACAGGGGCTACGACGCCGGGGAGCTGTTTTTT | CASSSHRGYDAGELFF | TRBJ2-2 | TRBD1 | - | 16 | TRBV7-3
TGCGCCAGCACCAAAAAAGGGGACATTCCATACGAGCAGTACTTC | CASTKKGDIPYEQYF | TRBJ2-7 | - | - | 15 | TRBV5-1
TGTGCCAGCACGAGCGGGACGGCCTACGAGCAGTACTTC | CASTSGTAYEQYF | TRBJ2-7 | TRBD2 | - | 13 | TRBV2
TGTGCCAGCGGCTCCCCTGGTAAGCGAATTTACGAGCAGTACTTC | CASGSPGKRIYEQYF | TRBJ2-7 | - | - | 15 | TRBV27
TGTGCCAGCAGCTTGGGACACTCTCCGTCACCCCTCCACTTT | CASSLGHSPSPLHF | TRBJ1-6 | - | - | 14 | TRBV7-9
TGTGCCAGCAGCTTAGGGGGCGGGAGAGGTTACGAGCAGTACTTC | CASSLGGGRGYEQYF | TRBJ2-7 | TRBD2 | once | 15 | TRBV7-9
TGTGCCAGCAGCTTAGGGTTGCCACAAGTTAGCAATCAGCCCCAGCATTTT | CASSLGLPQVSNQPQHF | TRBJ1-5 | - | - | 17 | TRBV7-8
TGTGCCAGCAGCCGTCGGACTAGCGGGAGAACAGATACGCAGTATTTT | CASSRRTSGRTDTQYF | TRBJ2-3 | - | few | 16 | TRBV21-1
TGTGCCAGCTCCGAACTAGCGGGAGGCGGGAGCGAGCAGTACTTC | CASSELAGGGSEQYF | TRBJ2-7 | TRBD2 | - | 15 | TRBV18